A selection of T cell receptor beta chains follows, all from one sample in a study of blood T cells in healthy people across ages. Using its own MiXCR run on the 5' RACE reads, TCRdb lists one record per CDR3 protein. The sample carries over a million distinct CDR3 sequences, around 59% recorded once. The sample taken for sequencing was blood. The receptors were sampled from a man aged 18 to 29 in good health. Both conserved end residues are trimmed from each CDR3. Each record gives: J gene, V gene, CDR3 length, CDR3 protein.

j_gene: TRBJ2-4
v_gene: TRBV18
len: 13
CDR3aa: ASSPPGQGGNIQY

j_gene: TRBJ2-1
v_gene: TRBV12-3/TRBV12-4
len: 10
CDR3aa: ASSHPRWEQF

j_gene: TRBJ2-1
v_gene: TRBV29-1
len: 11
CDR3aa: SVGLADINEQF

j_gene: TRBJ2-1
v_gene: TRBV5-1
len: 14
CDR3aa: ASSLASAGVDNEQF

j_gene: TRBJ2-7
v_gene: TRBV20-1
len: 11
CDR3aa: SARRSDVYEQY

j_gene: -
v_gene: TRBV7-9
len: 14
CDR3aa: ASSPPGTGTGYEQY

j_gene: TRBJ2-7
v_gene: TRBV12-5
len: 8
CDR3aa: ASGLGEQY

j_gene: TRBJ2-7
v_gene: TRBV20-1
len: 14
CDR3aa: SARVGDRGREYEQY

j_gene: TRBJ1-2
v_gene: TRBV5-1
len: 14
CDR3aa: ASSLGPGQTNYGYT

j_gene: TRBJ2-5
v_gene: TRBV20-1
len: 11
CDR3aa: SAQRQTEETQY

j_gene: TRBJ2-3
v_gene: TRBV20-1
len: 11
CDR3aa: SASGGDTDTQY

j_gene: TRBJ1-2
v_gene: TRBV5-5
len: 11
CDR3aa: ASSLGHRGEST

j_gene: TRBJ2-5
v_gene: TRBV4-1
len: 14
CDR3aa: ASSQVGTATLETQY

j_gene: TRBJ2-4
v_gene: TRBV20-1
len: 10
CDR3aa: SASRRADIQY

j_gene: TRBJ2-7
v_gene: TRBV11-1
len: 14
CDR3aa: ASREGRLTPVYEQY

j_gene: TRBJ2-5
v_gene: TRBV6-6
len: 12
CDR3aa: ASSYTPGEGTQY

j_gene: TRBJ2-7
v_gene: TRBV20-1
len: 11
CDR3aa: SASVSGSYEQY

j_gene: TRBJ2-5
v_gene: TRBV24-1
len: 11
CDR3aa: ATSDLNQETQY

j_gene: TRBJ1-5
v_gene: TRBV15
len: 14
CDR3aa: ATGARTGRGNQPQH

j_gene: TRBJ2-7
v_gene: TRBV20-1
len: 11
CDR3aa: SARELNSYEQY

j_gene: TRBJ1-5
v_gene: TRBV12-3/TRBV12-4
len: 13
CDR3aa: ASSFGTGYNQPQH

j_gene: TRBJ1-5
v_gene: TRBV4-3
len: 14
CDR3aa: ASSQEWRVFNQPQH

j_gene: TRBJ2-2
v_gene: TRBV20-1
len: 15
CDR3aa: SASGDTEVWNTGELF

j_gene: TRBJ1-2
v_gene: TRBV24-1
len: 13
CDR3aa: ATSGSRNNDYGYT

j_gene: TRBJ2-1
v_gene: TRBV4-1
len: 15
CDR3aa: ASSQDPGRGAYNEQF

j_gene: TRBJ2-2
v_gene: TRBV7-2
len: 13
CDR3aa: ASTLGHLNTGELF

j_gene: TRBJ2-2
v_gene: TRBV14
len: 14
CDR3aa: ASSLTSGRNTGELF

j_gene: TRBJ2-2
v_gene: TRBV4-1
len: 13
CDR3aa: ASSLSGGARGELF

j_gene: TRBJ1-2
v_gene: TRBV4-1
len: 12
CDR3aa: ASSQESTNYGYT

j_gene: TRBJ2-1
v_gene: TRBV4-1
len: 14
CDR3aa: ASSQLVPRENNEQF

j_gene: TRBJ2-7
v_gene: TRBV7-2
len: 13
CDR3aa: ASSLDPLPPYEQY

j_gene: -
v_gene: TRBV24-1
len: 12
CDR3aa: ATSDPDRGYEQY

j_gene: TRBJ2-1
v_gene: TRBV27
len: 12
CDR3aa: ASSSSGTANEQF

j_gene: TRBJ1-4
v_gene: TRBV20-1
len: 10
CDR3aa: SAIEASEKLF

j_gene: TRBJ1-1
v_gene: TRBV6-6
len: 11
CDR3aa: ASSYSLGHEAF

j_gene: TRBJ1-4
v_gene: TRBV18
len: 13
CDR3aa: ASSLPKRSHEKLF

j_gene: TRBJ2-5
v_gene: TRBV6-5
len: 13
CDR3aa: ASLDRSNYQETQY

j_gene: TRBJ2-1
v_gene: TRBV4-3
len: 13
CDR3aa: ASSQDSRQASEQF

j_gene: TRBJ2-5
v_gene: TRBV15
len: 15
CDR3aa: ATSRDSGGWGQETQY

j_gene: TRBJ2-3
v_gene: TRBV4-1
len: 12
CDR3aa: ASSQAFETDTQY

j_gene: TRBJ2-6
v_gene: TRBV11-2
len: 14
CDR3aa: ASSSGLSSGANVLT

j_gene: TRBJ2-3
v_gene: TRBV6-5
len: 12
CDR3aa: ASSWGLGTDTQY

j_gene: TRBJ1-6
v_gene: TRBV6-1
len: 12
CDR3aa: ASSEALGDSPLH

j_gene: TRBJ1-1
v_gene: TRBV29-1
len: 13
CDR3aa: SVRGGRVDGTEAF

j_gene: TRBJ1-1
v_gene: TRBV5-1
len: 12
CDR3aa: ASSPQQGSGRAF

j_gene: TRBJ2-3
v_gene: TRBV4-2
len: 17
CDR3aa: ASSQVDPHGEFATDTQY

j_gene: TRBJ2-1
v_gene: TRBV5-6
len: 13
CDR3aa: ASRSSLDSPWGQF

j_gene: TRBJ1-2
v_gene: TRBV4-1
len: 17
CDR3aa: ASSQPIWDRARSWYGYT

j_gene: TRBJ1-4
v_gene: TRBV12-3/TRBV12-4
len: 13
CDR3aa: ASSPPGTGGEKPF

j_gene: TRBJ2-2
v_gene: TRBV10-1
len: 12
CDR3aa: ASSDPRGGEELF

j_gene: TRBJ1-5
v_gene: TRBV24-1
len: 12
CDR3aa: ATSDPRGSQPQH

j_gene: TRBJ2-7
v_gene: TRBV2
len: 10
CDR3aa: ASRGWSYEQY

j_gene: TRBJ2-1
v_gene: TRBV20-1
len: 13
CDR3aa: SAKLAGGSYNEQF

j_gene: -
v_gene: TRBV20-1
len: 13
CDR3aa: SASPGQGAKHEQY